Following are 15 T cell receptor beta chains from one sample sequenced in a study of CD8 T cells in ankylosing spondylitis. TCRdb passed the 5' RACE reads through MiXCR, listing each CDR3 protein once. Of about 400,000 distinct CDR3 sequences in the sample, around 24% are singletons; the top ten hold less than 20%. Their recognized antigens are unknown. General study findings and limits: Among TCR beta sequences, a motif of under ten highly homologous variants appeared characteristic of ankylosing spondylitis blood.

What was sequenced was blood, either unsorted or a sorted T cell fraction (not recorded which). The receptors here all came from a male donor with ankylosing spondylitis.

The table lists this clonotype with many counts. CDR3 loop: CSVEGLETQYF. CDR3 bases: TGCAGCGTTGAGGGTTTGGAGACCCAGTACTTC. The rearrangement joins TRBV29-1 to TRBJ2-5; D remains unclear. V dropped 3 bases and J dropped 5 bases, with 7 bases sitting between them. Per germline, CDR1 SQVTM and CDR2 ANQGSEA. This CDR3 is built from 11 residues.

This clonotype was recorded a few times. This sequence joins TRBV5-1 and TRBJ2-5; 7 bases match TRBD2. Trimming at V came to 1 base and at J to 4 bases, leaving 7 bases not matched to a gene. Germline values: CDR1 SGHRS, CDR2 YFSETQ. The CDR3 loop spans 15 amino acids. As DNA, the CDR3 is TGCGCCAGCAGCTTGAATCGAGCGGGGACAGAGACCCAGTACTTC. It yields the protein CASSLNRAGTETQYF. Supplemented by reference TRBV5-1 and TRBJ2-5, the full variable domain reads KAGVTQTPRYLIKTRGQQVTLSCSPISGHRSVSWYQQTPGQGLQFLFEYFSETQRNKGNFPGRFSGRQFSNSRSEMNVSTLELGDSALYLCASSLNRAGTETQYFGPGTRLLVL.

This clonotype was counted only a few times. The chain recombines TRBV7-8 with TRBJ2-7; maybe TRBD2 (6 bases). CDR3 length: 13 residues. Per the germline V gene, CDR1 is SGHVS and CDR2 is FQNEAQ. Trimming shortened V by 5 bases and J by 0 bases, and 8 bases separated the two germline ends. CDR3 sequence reads: CASSMTSSYEQYF. CDR3 in DNA: TGTGCCAGCAGCATGACTAGCTCCTACGAGCAGTACTTC.

In its sample, this clonotype was seen a few times. The gene calls are TRBV11-2 and TRBJ2-7; D unresolved. The CDR3 length is 14 residues. Trimming left V 5 bases short and J 0 bases short, with 11 bases between. Per germline, CDR1 SGHAT and CDR2 FQNNGV. The CDR3 sequence: CASSQGRISYEQYF. CDR3 DNA: TGTGCCAGCAGCCAAGGACGGATCTCCTACGAGCAGTACTTC.

This clonotype occurred a few times. This chain connects TRBV6-1 to TRBJ2-7; D is unresolved. With 2 bases removed from V and 5 bases from J, the gap between germline ends came to 13 bases. CDR3 length: 14 residues. The germline V gene has CDR1 MNHNS and CDR2 SASEGT. The chain's CDR3 is CASSETVFLNEQYF. The DNA for the CDR3 is TGTGCCAGCAGTGAAACCGTATTCTTGAACGAGCAGTACTTC.

This clonotype appeared a few times. The J gene is TRBJ1-1, the V gene TRBV29-1; D remains unclear. This CDR3 is built from 13 residues. CDR1 is SQVTM and CDR2 is ANQGSEA in the germline V gene. V was trimmed by 6 bases and J by 4 bases, leaving 15 bases between them. The CDR3: CSVERAEATEAFF. The CDR3, as DNA: TGCAGCGTCGAGAGGGCGGAGGCCACTGAAGCTTTCTTT.

V gene TRBV6-1 combines with J gene TRBJ2-2; 7 bases agree with TRBD1. Germline V gives CDR1 MNHNS, CDR2 SASEGT. CDR3 length: 16 residues. V gave up 6 bases and J gave up 6 bases; unmatched junction bases: 13. As DNA, the CDR3 is TGTGCCAGCAGCCGAGACCACAGGGGAATAGCCGGGGAGCTGTTTTTT. Its translation: CASSRDHRGIAGELFF.

This clonotype was seen more than once but under ten times. The genes are TRBV18 and TRBJ1-2; D is ambiguous. Trimming took 3 bases from V and 4 from J, leaving 6 bases between them. Germline V gene data show CDR1 as KGHSH and CDR2 as LQKENI. There are 12 residues in the CDR3. The DNA of the CDR3 is TGTGCCAGCTCACCCGGAGTCTATGGCTACACCTTC. The encoded protein is CASSPGVYGYTF.

The chain recombines TRBV7-6 with TRBJ2-1; D is unclear. Germline assignment: CDR1 SGHVS and CDR2 FNYEAQ. With 5 bases removed from V and 7 bases from J, the gap between germline ends came to 15 bases. The CDR3 loop spans 14 amino acids. CDR3 region: CASSLYRTWNEQFF. The CDR3 nucleotides read TGTGCCAGCAGCCTATACCGAACTTGGAATGAGCAGTTCTTC.

The table lists this clonotype with a few counts. This chain uses TRBV2 with TRBJ1-1; 10 bases fit TRBD1. CDR1 is SNHLY, CDR2 FYNNEI, per germline. The CDR3 runs to 14 residues. The J segment lost 4 bases and the V segment lost 4 bases, leaving 3 bases of the junction unmatched. Written as DNA, the CDR3 is TGTGCCAGCAGTGGACAGGGGGCGAGCACTGAAGCTTTCTTT. Amino acid sequence: CASSGQGASTEAFF.

The J gene is TRBJ2-1, the V gene TRBV2; TRBD2 matches 7 bases. The germline gives CDR1 SNHLY, CDR2 FYNNEI. V lost 8 bases and J lost 5; bases outside the gene matches: 12. This CDR3 contains 15 residues. CDR3 sequence: CASGLGGGPHNEQFF. The CDR3 nucleotides read TGTGCCAGCGGCCTTGGGGGAGGGCCCCACAATGAGCAGTTCTTC.

The rearrangement joins TRBV2 to TRBJ2-7; weak D call: TRBD1 (5 bases). Between the trimmed V and J ends, which lost 6 bases and 2 bases, there was a span of 14 bases. CDR3 length equals 14 residues. Germline CDR1 SNHLY, CDR2 FYNNEI. CDR3: CASSSRAGPYEQYF. CDR3 DNA: TGTGCCAGCAGCAGCCGGGCAGGGCCCTACGAGCAGTACTTC.

Only one count was recorded for this clonotype. This chain connects TRBV11-3 to TRBJ2-1; D gene uncertain. The CDR3 is 14 residues long. Germline CDR1 SGHNT, CDR2 YENEEA. V gave up 5 bases and J gave up 9 bases, with 17 bases separating them. The CDR3 reads CASSLRHEAGEQFF. The CDR3 bases are TGTGCCAGCAGCCTACGACATGAGGCCGGTGAGCAGTTCTTC.

This clonotype came up a few times. The V gene is TRBV6-1, the J gene TRBJ1-4, with D uncertain. V lost 4 bases, J lost 3 bases, and 12 bases lay in between. CDR3 length: 15 amino acids. From germline, CDR1 is MNHNS and CDR2 SASEGT. The CDR3 here is CASSAQLFPNEKLFF. Written as DNA, the CDR3 is TGTGCCAGCAGTGCCCAACTTTTTCCTAATGAAAAACTGTTTTTT.

The CDR3 DNA follows: TGTGCCAGCAGTTCTACAGCGGGGGGATTCTACAATGAGCAGTTCTTC. This codes for CASSSTAGGFYNEQFF. The chain combines TRBV28 with TRBJ2-1; 9 nucleotides align to TRBD2. Germline assignment: CDR1 MDHEN and CDR2 SYDVKM. The CDR3 spans 16 residues. After removal of 4 bases from V and 3 bases from J, the junction contained 7 bases not matched to a gene.